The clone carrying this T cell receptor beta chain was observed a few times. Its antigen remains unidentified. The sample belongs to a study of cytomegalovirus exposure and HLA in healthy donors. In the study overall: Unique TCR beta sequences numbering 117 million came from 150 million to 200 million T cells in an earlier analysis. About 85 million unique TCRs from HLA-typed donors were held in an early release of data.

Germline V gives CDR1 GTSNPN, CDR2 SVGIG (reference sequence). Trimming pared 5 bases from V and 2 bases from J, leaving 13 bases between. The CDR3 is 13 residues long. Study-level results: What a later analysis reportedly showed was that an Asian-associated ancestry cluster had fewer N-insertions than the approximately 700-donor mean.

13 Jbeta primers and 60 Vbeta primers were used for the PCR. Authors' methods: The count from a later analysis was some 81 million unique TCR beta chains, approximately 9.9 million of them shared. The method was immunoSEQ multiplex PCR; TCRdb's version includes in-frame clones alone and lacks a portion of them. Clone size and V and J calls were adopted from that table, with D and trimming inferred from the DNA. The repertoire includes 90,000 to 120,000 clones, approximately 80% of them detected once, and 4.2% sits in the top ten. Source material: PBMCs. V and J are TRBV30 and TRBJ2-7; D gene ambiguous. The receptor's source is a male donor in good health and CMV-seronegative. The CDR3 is CAWSSGSTYEQYF. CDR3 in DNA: TGTGCCTGGTCCTCCGGGTCCACCTACGAGCAGTACTTC.